This TCR beta chain was sequenced for a study of T-cell reconstitution after alpha-beta-depleted transplantation in children. This clonotype was seen at least ten times. The V end lost 2 bases, the J end lost 2 bases, and 4 bases lay between the germline ends. The CDR3 has 12 residues. CDR1 and CDR2 from the germline V gene are PRHDT and FYEKMQ (reference sequence). Unique molecular identifiers tagged the TCRbeta library. TCRdb recomputed calls from the PCR reads with MiXCR, one row per CDR3 protein. The sample consists of roughly 490,000 distinct CDR3 sequences, roughly 10% of them appearing once. This chain joins TRBV13 and TRBJ2-7; D uncertain. The sequencing here drew on PBMCs, mostly from graft donor cells, taken 180 days after TCRalphabeta/CD19-depleted stem cell transplant. The TCR comes from a female patient aged 2-9 years who had a stem cell transplant for aplastic anemia, so the T cells may come from the graft donor. The DNA of the CDR3 is TGTGCCAGCAGCTTATTTGCCTACGAGCAGTACTTC. Translated: CASSLFAYEQYF.